This T cell receptor (beta chain) appears in the sequencing data of a study of cytomegalovirus exposure and HLA in healthy donors. Study overall: The approximately 110 validation repertoires used a platform that matched the one used for the 550 to 800 first-cohort repertoires, as a later analysis reported. The study's findings and limits: The investigators catalogued some 150 TCR beta chains as cytomegalovirus-associated. Usually a TCR sequence was rare, but some public TCRs were found in many donors.

Assay used: immunoSEQ multiplex PCR; TCRdb lists only in-frame clones, some missing. The table shows 100,000 to 150,000 clones, with around 95% occurring only once. The donors were in the approximately 120-subject validation cohort, distinct from the approximately 610-subject first cohort. A note on this clone: Antigen unknown.

This CDR3 comprises 15 residues. J was trimmed by 4 bases and V by 6 bases; bases with no gene match: 11. Germline CDR1 is MNHNS and CDR2 is SASEGT. This TCR derives from a man between 18 and 35 years old in good health and CMV-seronegative. The sample was PBMCs. The J gene is TRBJ1-2, the V gene TRBV6-1; 7 bases fit TRBD1. CDR3 in DNA: TGTGCCAGCAGAGACGGACAGGCCTTGATCTATGGCTACACCTTC. Its protein is CASRDGQALIYGYTF.